This TCR beta chain derives from a study of blood T cell repertoires in COVID-19. Study-level information: Sites in the United States, Italy and Spain provided acute and convalescent COVID-19 samples. The analysed material was cDNA or gDNA that came from T cells, B-cell-depleted T cells, or PBMCs.

In the study's own analysis: Counts of nucleated cells, estimated from reference gene primer amplification, were obtained. Sequencing used immunoSEQ multiplex PCR; TCRdb keeps in-frame clones, though not all of them. V and J calls and clone size are given by that table; D and trimming were obtained from the DNA. The sample consists of under 100,000 clones, around 83% of them appearing once. The germline CDR1 and CDR2 sequences are ENHRY and SYGVKD. V lost 6 bases, J lost 4 bases, and 7 bases lay in between. The CDR3 is 12 residues long. Sequencing was carried out using peripheral blood. This chain connects TRBV10-3 to TRBJ1-5; no clear D. This clonotype originated in a woman aged 70 to 79 with acute or convalescent COVID-19. CDR3 nucleotides: TGTGCCATCAGCCCCCAGAATCAGCCCCAGCATTTT. It specifies CAISPQNQPQHF.